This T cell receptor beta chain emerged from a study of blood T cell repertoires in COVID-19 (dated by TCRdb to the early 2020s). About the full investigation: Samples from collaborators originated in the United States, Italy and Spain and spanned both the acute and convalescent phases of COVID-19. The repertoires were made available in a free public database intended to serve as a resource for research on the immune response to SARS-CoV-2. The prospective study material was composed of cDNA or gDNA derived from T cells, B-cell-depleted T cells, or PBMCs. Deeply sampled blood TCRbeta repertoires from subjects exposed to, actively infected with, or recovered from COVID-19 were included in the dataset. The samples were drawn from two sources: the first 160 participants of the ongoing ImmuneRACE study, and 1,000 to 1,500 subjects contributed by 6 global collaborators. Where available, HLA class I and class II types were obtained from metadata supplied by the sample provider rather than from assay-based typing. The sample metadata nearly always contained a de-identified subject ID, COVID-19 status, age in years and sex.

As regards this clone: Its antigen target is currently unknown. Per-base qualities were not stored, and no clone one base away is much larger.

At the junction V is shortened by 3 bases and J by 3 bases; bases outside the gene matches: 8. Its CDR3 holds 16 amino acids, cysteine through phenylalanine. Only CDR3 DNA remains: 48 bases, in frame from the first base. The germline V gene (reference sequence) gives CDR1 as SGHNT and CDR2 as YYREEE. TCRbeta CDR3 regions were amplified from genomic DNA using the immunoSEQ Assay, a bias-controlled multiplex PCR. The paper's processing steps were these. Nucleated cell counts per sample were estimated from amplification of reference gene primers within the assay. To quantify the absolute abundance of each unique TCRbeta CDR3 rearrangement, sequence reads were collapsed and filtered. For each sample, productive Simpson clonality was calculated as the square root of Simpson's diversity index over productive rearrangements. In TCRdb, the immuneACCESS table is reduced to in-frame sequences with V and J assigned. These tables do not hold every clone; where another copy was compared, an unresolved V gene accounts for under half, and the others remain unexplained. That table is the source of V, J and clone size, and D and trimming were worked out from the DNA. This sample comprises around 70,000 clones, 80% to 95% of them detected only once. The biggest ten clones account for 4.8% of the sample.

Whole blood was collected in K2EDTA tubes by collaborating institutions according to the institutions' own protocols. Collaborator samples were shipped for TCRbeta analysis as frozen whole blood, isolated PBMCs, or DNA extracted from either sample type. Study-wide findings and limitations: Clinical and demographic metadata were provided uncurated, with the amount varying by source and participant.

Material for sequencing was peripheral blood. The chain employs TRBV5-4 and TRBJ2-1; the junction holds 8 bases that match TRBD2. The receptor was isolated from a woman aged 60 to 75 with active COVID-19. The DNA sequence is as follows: TGTGCCAGCAGCTCTAGCCCCGGGACTAGCTACAATGAGCAGTTCTTC. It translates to CASSSSPGTSYNEQFF.